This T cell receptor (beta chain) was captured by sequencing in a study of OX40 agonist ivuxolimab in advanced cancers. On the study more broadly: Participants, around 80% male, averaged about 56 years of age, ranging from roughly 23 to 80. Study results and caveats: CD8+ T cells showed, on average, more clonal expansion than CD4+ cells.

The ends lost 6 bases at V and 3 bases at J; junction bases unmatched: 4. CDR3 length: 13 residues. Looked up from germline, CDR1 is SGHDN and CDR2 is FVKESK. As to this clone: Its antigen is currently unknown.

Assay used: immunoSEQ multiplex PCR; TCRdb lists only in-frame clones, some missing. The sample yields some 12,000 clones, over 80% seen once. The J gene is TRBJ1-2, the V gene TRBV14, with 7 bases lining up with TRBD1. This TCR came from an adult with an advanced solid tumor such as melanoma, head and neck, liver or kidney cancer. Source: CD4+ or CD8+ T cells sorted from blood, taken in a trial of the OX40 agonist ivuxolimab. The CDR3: CASSHRGYYGYTF. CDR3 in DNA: TGTGCCAGCAGTCACAGGGGCTACTATGGCTACACCTTC.